This T cell receptor (beta chain) was obtained from a study of blood T cell repertoires in COVID-19. As for the study in general: There were acute and convalescent COVID-19 samples, and they came from the United States, Italy and Spain.

Using immunoSEQ multiplex PCR, the repertoire was profiled, and TCRdb retains in-frame clones only, with some absent. This sample yields roughly 200,000 clones, of which roughly 76% are seen a single time; 11% belongs to the top ten. The CDR3 sequence is 14 residues long. Germline assignment: CDR1 MNHEY and CDR2 SVGEGT. Trimming stripped 3 bases from V and 1 base from J, with 10 bases between. This chain joins TRBV6-2 or TRBV6-3 and TRBJ2-7; a weak D match, TRBD2 (5 bases). The sequenced sample consisted of peripheral blood. This TCR derives from a woman aged 40 to 50 with COVID-19, enrolled during active disease. CDR3 region: CASSYRTFSYEQYF. The CDR3, as DNA: TGTGCCAGCAGTTATAGGACTTTTTCCTACGAGCAGTACTTC.